Below, 13 T cell receptor beta chains from the same sample are listed, as sequenced in a study of blood T cell repertoires in COVID-19. The repertoire was sequenced with immunoSEQ multiplex PCR; TCRdb's copy has only in-frame clones and lacks some. The sample has 140,000 to 150,000 clones, over 80% seen once. The specimen sequenced was peripheral blood. These receptors were collected from a woman aged 45-65 years with acute or convalescent COVID-19.

The table lists this clone with a few counts. This sequence joins TRBV15 and TRBJ2-3; 7 nucleotides align to TRBD1. V shed 5 bases and J 2 bases; nucleotides not matched to a gene: 19. Germline values: CDR1 LNHNV, CDR2 YYDKDF (reference sequence). This CDR3 is 19 amino acids long. DNA for the CDR3: TGTGCCACCAGCCGTCCCAGGACAGGTCTCCTAGACTCCACAGATACGCAGTATTTT. Translation: CATSRPRTGLLDSTDTQYF.

This sequence joins TRBV7-9 and TRBJ2-2, with 7 bases lining up with TRBD1. CDR1 is SEHNR, CDR2 FQNEAQ, per germline (reference sequence). The CDR3 totals 18 residues. V was clipped by 1 base and J by 6 bases; unmatched bases: 14. The CDR3 protein is CASSLEQGKDYPPGELFF. DNA of the CDR3: TGTGCCAGCAGCTTAGAACAGGGGAAAGACTATCCACCCGGGGAGCTGTTTTTT. The full variable domain, completed using reference TRBV7-9 and TRBJ2-2, is DTGVSQNPRHKITKRGQNVTFRCDPISEHNRLYWYRQTLGQGPEFLTYFQNEAQLEKSRLLSDRFSAERPKGSFSTLEIQRTEQGDSAMYLCASSLEQGKDYPPGELFFGEGSRLTVL.

The chain joins TRBV19 to TRBJ2-3; 7 bases are shared with TRBD1. V was pared by 7 bases and J by 2 bases, with 9 bases of the junction left unmatched. Looked up from germline, CDR1 is LNHDA and CDR2 is SQIVND (reference sequence). The CDR3 runs 15 residues. CDR3 residues: CASNPGGSPTDTQYF. The CDR3 nucleotides read TGTGCCAGTAATCCAGGGGGTTCTCCCACAGATACGCAGTATTTT.

The count of this clone is one. The chain combines TRBV30 with TRBJ1-2, with D unclear. There are 12 residues in the CDR3. The germline gives CDR1 GTSNPN, CDR2 SVGIG (reference sequence). V was cut by 0 bases and J by 8 bases, with 10 bases left in between. The CDR3 sequence is CAWSVHGEGYTF. DNA for the CDR3: TGTGCCTGGAGTGTACACGGAGAAGGCTACACCTTC.

The V call is TRBV11-2, the J call TRBJ1-3, with 7 bases aligning to TRBD1. Trimming at V came to 5 bases and at J to 2 bases, leaving 9 bases not matched to a gene. Germline V gene lookup returns CDR1 SGHAT and CDR2 FQNNGV. CDR3 length equals 16 residues. CDR3: CASSGTDRATGNTIYF. DNA for the CDR3: TGTGCCAGCAGCGGAACTGACAGGGCCACTGGAAACACCATATATTTT.

The V call is TRBV19, the J call TRBJ1-6; 10 bases fit TRBD1. The V segment lost 8 bases and the J segment 7 bases; nucleotides outside the gene matches: 2. CDR1 LNHDA and CDR2 SQIVND come from the germline V gene (reference sequence). This CDR3 has 13 amino acids. CDR3 nucleotide sequence: TGTGCCAGTGGACAGGGGGGAAATTCACCCCTCCACTTT. It encodes CASGQGGNSPLHF. Filled out from reference TRBV19 and TRBJ1-6, the complete variable domain reads DGGITQSPKYLFRKEGQNVTLSCEQNLNHDAMYWYRQDPGQGLRLIYYSQIVNDFQKGDIAEGYSVSREKKESFPLTVTSAQKNPTAFYLCASGQGGNSPLHFGNGTRLTVT.

V usage is TRBV5-5 and J usage is TRBJ2-7, with TRBD1 identical over 11 bases. Trimming cost V 0 bases and J 9 bases; bases outside gene matches: 8. This CDR3 is 15 amino acids long. CDR1 and CDR2 from the germline V gene are SGHKS and YYEKEE (reference sequence). The CDR3 reads CASSLVEDRGPGQYF. Written as DNA, the CDR3 is TGTGCCAGCAGCTTGGTTGAGGACAGGGGGCCAGGGCAGTACTTC. Based on the CDR3 plus reference TRBV5-5 and TRBJ2-7, the full variable domain is DAGVTQSPTHLIKTRGQQVTLRCSPISGHKSVSWYQQVLGQGPQFIFQYYEKEERGRGNFPDRFSARQFPNYSSELNVNALLLGDSALYLCASSLVEDRGPGQYFGPGTRLTVT.

The chain combines TRBV19 with TRBJ2-6; TRBD1 agrees at 10 bases. The V gene's germline CDR1 is LNHDA and CDR2 SQIVND (reference sequence). The CDR3 extends over 17 amino acids. J lost 1 base, V lost 3 bases, and 3 bases had no gene match. For the CDR3, the DNA is TGTGCCAGTAGTATGCGGGACAGGGGTTCTGGGGCCAACGTCCTGACTTTC. As protein: CASSMRDRGSGANVLTF.

The chain couples TRBV24-1 to TRBJ2-7; D gene uncertain. Germline values: CDR1 KGHDR, CDR2 SFDVKD. Trimming took off 9 bases at V and 2 bases at J, with 13 bases between the two ends. CDR3 size: 13 residues. The CDR3 DNA reads TGTGCCACCGGCCCCAGAACAACCTACGAGCAGTACTTC. Translating it yields CATGPRTTYEQYF.

As DNA, the CDR3 is TGTGCCAGCAGCTCGGACAGGGGAGGTGATGAGCAGTTCTTC. The encoded protein is CASSSDRGGDEQFF. The chain employs TRBV7-3 and TRBJ2-1, with TRBD1 matching over 9 bases. The CDR3 spans 14 residues. CDR1 SGHTA and CDR2 FQGTGA come from the germline V gene. V lost 4 bases and J lost 8; bases outside the gene matches: 6. Combining the CDR3 with reference TRBV7-3 and TRBJ2-1 gives the whole variable domain GAGVSQTPSNKVTEKGKYVELRCDPISGHTALYWYRQSLGQGPEFLIYFQGTGAADDSGLPNDRFFAVRPEGSVSTLKIQRTERGDSAVYLCASSSDRGGDEQFFGPGTRLTVL.

The chain uses TRBV11-3 and TRBJ2-3, with D possibly matching TRBD2 (6 bases). This CDR3 has 13 amino acids. Germline V CDR1 and CDR2: SGHNT, YENEEA. Trimming shortened V by 0 bases and J by 9 bases, and 10 bases separated the two germline ends. The chain's CDR3 is CASSLDGGYTQYF. CDR3 bases: TGTGCCAGCAGCTTAGACGGGGGATACACGCAGTATTTT.

V and J are TRBV11-2 and TRBJ1-5; D is undetermined. Between the trimmed V and J ends, which lost 1 base and 6 bases, there was a span of 13 bases. This CDR3 spans 15 amino acids. The V gene's germline CDR1 is SGHAT and CDR2 FQNNGV. CDR3 bases: TGTGCCAGCAGCTTAGGCGGGGAAGGAGGTCAGCCCCAGCATTTT. Translating it yields CASSLGGEGGQPQHF.

The V gene is TRBV30, the J gene TRBJ2-5, with D possibly TRBD2 on 5 matching bases. The CDR3 covers 13 residues. Trimming cost V 3 bases and J 2 bases, with 10 bases left between them. Germline loops: CDR1 GTSNPN, CDR2 SVGIG (reference sequence). The CDR3 reads CAWSSGGQETQYF. DNA for the CDR3: TGTGCCTGGAGCTCTGGCGGGCAAGAGACCCAGTACTTC.